Listed here are 7 T cell receptor beta chains from one sample, sequenced in a study of tissue T cells after allogeneic stem cell transplantation. TCRdb's table, derived via immunoSEQ multiplex PCR, lists solely in-frame clones and lacks some. The sample consists of about 43,000 clones, 80% to 95% of them appearing once. The material sequenced was blood, taken before transplantation. The receptors here all came from a woman aged 35 to 70 who later had graft-versus-host disease after an allogeneic stem cell transplant.

This clone was picked up a small number of times. This chain connects TRBV5-6 to TRBJ1-3, with D perhaps TRBD1 (6 bases). The CDR3 sequence is 17 residues long. Germline V CDR1 and CDR2: SGHDT, YYEEEE. V was cut by 0 bases and J by 0 bases, with 13 bases left in between. CDR3 nucleotides: TGTGCCAGCAGCTTGGCACCGGGACAAGTCTCTGGAAACACCATATATTTT. This encodes CASSLAPGQVSGNTIYF.

This clone was seen a single time. The chain employs TRBV5-1 and TRBJ1-4; D is uncertain. Germline V CDR1 and CDR2: SGHRS, YFSETQ. V was trimmed by 1 base and J by 0 bases, leaving 10 bases between them. The CDR3 runs 16 residues. The CDR3 sequence is CASSLRWQTTNEKLFF. CDR3 sequence (DNA): TGCGCCAGCAGCTTGAGGTGGCAGACAACTAATGAAAAACTGTTTTTT.

The count of this clone is one. The chain is built from TRBV9 and TRBJ2-2; TRBD1 aligns across 7 bases. CDR1 and CDR2 (germline): SGDLS, YYNGEE. CDR3 length: 16 residues. V was pared by 3 bases and J by 0 bases, with 5 bases of the junction left unmatched. The CDR3 DNA reads as TGTGCCAGCAGCGCTTATGGGACAGCGAACACCGGGGAGCTGTTTTTT. It translates to CASSAYGTANTGELFF.

This chain links TRBV5-1 with TRBJ1-4; possibly TRBD1 for D (6 bases). V was pared by 0 bases and J by 8 bases, with 14 bases between. Germline CDR1 reads SGHRS; CDR2 reads YFSETQ. CDR3 size: 15 residues. CDR3 nucleotide sequence: TGCGCCAGCAGCTTGGGGGCAGGGGCGGGAGAAAAACTGTTTTTT. Protein: CASSLGAGAGEKLFF.

The V call is TRBV18, the J call TRBJ2-7, with 9 positions matching TRBD1. The CDR3 covers 14 residues. The V gene's germline CDR1 is KGHSH and CDR2 LQKENI. V lost 2 bases and J lost 4; bases outside the gene matches: 3. The CDR3 is CASSPDRGAYEQYF. The CDR3 DNA reads TGTGCCAGCTCACCAGACAGGGGGGCTTACGAGCAGTACTTC.

This chain joins TRBV6-5 and TRBJ1-1; D uncertain. CDR1 and CDR2 from the germline V gene are MNHEY and SVGAGI. The CDR3 has 14 residues. V was pared by 5 bases and J by 1 base, with 11 bases between. For the CDR3, the DNA is TGTGCCAGCAGTCCCGACATATCGAACACTGAAGCTTTCTTT. It is translated as CASSPDISNTEAFF.

The chain is built from TRBV4-3 and TRBJ2-7; 9 positions match TRBD2. Germline V CDR1 and CDR2: LGHNA, YSLEER. With V trimmed by 0 bases and J by 3 bases, 6 bases remained unmatched. The CDR3 spans 16 residues. CDR3 in DNA: TGCGCCAGCAGCCAAGATGTTGGCGGGGGGGGCTACGAGCAGTACTTC. Protein product: CASSQDVGGGGYEQYF.